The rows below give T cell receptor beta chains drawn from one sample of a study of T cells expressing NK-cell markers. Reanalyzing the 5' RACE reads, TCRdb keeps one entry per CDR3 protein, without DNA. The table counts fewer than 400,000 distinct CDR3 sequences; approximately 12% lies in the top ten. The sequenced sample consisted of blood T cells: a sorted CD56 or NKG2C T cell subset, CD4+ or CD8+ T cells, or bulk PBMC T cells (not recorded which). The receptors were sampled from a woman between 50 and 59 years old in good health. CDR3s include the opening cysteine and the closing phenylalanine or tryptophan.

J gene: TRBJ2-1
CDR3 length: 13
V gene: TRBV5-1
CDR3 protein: CASSPQVDNEQFF

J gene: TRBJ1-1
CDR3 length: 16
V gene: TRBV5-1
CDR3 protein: CASSPTVGLPNTEAFF

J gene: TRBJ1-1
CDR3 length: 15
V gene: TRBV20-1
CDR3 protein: CSARFDLKRNTEAFF

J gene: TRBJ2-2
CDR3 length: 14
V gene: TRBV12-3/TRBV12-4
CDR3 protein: CASSPTGVGGELFF

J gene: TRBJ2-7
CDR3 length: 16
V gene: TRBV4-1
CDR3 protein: CASSQEAADLTYEQYF

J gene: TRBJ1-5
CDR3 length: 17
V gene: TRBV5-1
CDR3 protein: CASSAGTGTGGNQPQHF

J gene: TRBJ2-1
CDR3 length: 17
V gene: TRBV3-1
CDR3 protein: CARDSGTSGDLDNEQFF

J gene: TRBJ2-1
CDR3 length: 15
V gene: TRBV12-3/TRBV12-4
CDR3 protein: CASSAGQGTKNEQFF

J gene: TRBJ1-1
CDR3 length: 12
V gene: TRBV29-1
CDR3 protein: CSVGRSDTEAFF

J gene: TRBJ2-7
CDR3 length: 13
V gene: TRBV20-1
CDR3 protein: CSAMTFSGNEQYF

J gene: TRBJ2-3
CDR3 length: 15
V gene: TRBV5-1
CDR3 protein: CASSSTVGSTDTQYF

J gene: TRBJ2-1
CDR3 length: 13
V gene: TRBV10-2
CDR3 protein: CASSEDPLGEQFF

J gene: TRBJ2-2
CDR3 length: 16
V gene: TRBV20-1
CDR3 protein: CSARESGPRNTGELFF

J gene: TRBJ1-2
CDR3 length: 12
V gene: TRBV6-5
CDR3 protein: CASSYGGHGYTF

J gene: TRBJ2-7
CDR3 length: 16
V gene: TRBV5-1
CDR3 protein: CASSSGLAGGPNEQYF

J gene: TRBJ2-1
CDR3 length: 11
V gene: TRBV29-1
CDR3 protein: CSVWAGGEQFF

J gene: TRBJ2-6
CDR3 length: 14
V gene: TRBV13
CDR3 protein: CASSPDSGANVLTF

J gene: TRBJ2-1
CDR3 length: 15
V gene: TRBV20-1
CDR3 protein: CSAQGGAGVENEQFF

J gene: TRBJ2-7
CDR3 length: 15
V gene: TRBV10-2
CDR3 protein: CASSGLRATGFEQYF

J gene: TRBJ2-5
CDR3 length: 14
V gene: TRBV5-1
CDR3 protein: CASSLIQPQETQYF

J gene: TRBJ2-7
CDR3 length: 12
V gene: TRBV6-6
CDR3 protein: CASSYWQGEQYF

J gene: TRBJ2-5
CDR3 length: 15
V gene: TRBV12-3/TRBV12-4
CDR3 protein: CASSTRGGSLQTQYF

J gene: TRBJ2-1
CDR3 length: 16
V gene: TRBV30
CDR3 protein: CAWSRGLAGGHDEQFF

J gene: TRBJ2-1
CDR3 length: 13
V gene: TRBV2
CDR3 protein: CASKGTDPRGQFF

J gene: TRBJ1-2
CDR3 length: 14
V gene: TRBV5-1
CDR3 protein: CASSPGQGGDGYTF

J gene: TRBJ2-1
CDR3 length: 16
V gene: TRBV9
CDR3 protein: CASSVGGREYGNEQFF

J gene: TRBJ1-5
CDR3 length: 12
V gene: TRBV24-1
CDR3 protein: CATSGRDQPQHF

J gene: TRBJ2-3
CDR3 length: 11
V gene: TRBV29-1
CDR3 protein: CSVEAWAAQYF

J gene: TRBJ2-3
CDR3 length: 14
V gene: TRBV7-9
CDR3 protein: CASSGSGRTDTQYF

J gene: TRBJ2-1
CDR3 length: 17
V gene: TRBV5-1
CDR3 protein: CASSPGRVFGSYNEQFF

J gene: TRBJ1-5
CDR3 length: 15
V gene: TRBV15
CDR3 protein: CATSRDLGIGQPQHF

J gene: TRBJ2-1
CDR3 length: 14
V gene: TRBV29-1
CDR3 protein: CSGGGWGGNNEQFF

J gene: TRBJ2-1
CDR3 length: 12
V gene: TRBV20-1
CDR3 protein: CSAILGWSEQFF

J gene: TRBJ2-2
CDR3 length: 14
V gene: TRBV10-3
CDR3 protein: CAIGGLLNTGELFF

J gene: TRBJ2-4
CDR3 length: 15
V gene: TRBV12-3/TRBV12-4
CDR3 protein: CASSPTGLAKNIQYF

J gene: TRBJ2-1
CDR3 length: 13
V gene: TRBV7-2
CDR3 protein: CASSRTSSVEQFF

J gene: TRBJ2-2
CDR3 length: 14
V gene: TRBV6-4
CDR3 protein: CASRGQTGFGELFF

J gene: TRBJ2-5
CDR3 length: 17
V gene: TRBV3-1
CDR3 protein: CASSQDHGKADQETQYF